This TCR beta chain came from a study of T cells expressing NK-cell markers (dated by TCRdb to the early 2020s). Study-wide context: Roughly 8 donors provided sorted CD3+CD56+NKG2C+, CD3+CD56+NKG2C- and CD3+CD56-NKG2C+ T-cell subsets, whose TCR beta-chain repertoires were profiled. Among the eight sequenced donors, only one was HCMV-seronegative, while the other seven were HCMV-seropositive. All eight donors whose samples were sequenced were randomly selected healthy volunteers, three of them men and five women. Libraries were sequenced as 2 x 150 bp reads on Illumina HiSeq 2000/2500, MiSeq or NextSeq.

A note on this clonotype: It has no known antigen specificity.

The full study reports these points: Those dominant clonotypes were again the most abundant among CD3+CD56-NKG2C+ cells in a few donors, at about 25-65%. In roughly six donors, the dominant CD3+CD56+NKG2C+ clonotypes ranked among the top 10 CD8+ clonotypes, making up roughly 1.0-7.0% of CD8+ T cells. Whether the expanded NKG2C-expressing T cell clones were specific for HCMV antigens was left unclear.

Sequenced on an Illumina HiSeq 2000. 5'RACE template switching, by which a universal primer site and unique molecular identifiers were added, was used to make TCR beta cDNA libraries. Priming for cDNA synthesis came from the TCR beta constant segment, and two successive PCR amplification steps followed. Turning to the authors' computational methods: Reads were demultiplexed and grouped by UMI with MIGEC, and clonotypes were assembled and quantified with MiTCR. To exclude erroneous sequences, only TCR cDNA sequences supported by at least two reads were retained. The tcR package was used for downstream repertoire analysis, and clonotypes were matched between fractions using CDR3 nucleotide sequence together with V segment. VDJmatch was used to annotate antigen specificity against VDJdb, with one amino acid substitution in CDR3 permitted. After reprocessing by TCRdb, each CDR3 protein sequence is one entry, and no DNA is given. Clone size and V and J calls follow TCRdb, not the original study. The sample table holds more than 400,000 distinct CDR3 sequences. The ten top clones hold approximately 7% of the sample.

A commercial ELISA kit detecting HCMV-specific IgG in serum was used to determine HCMV serostatus. Ficoll density gradient centrifugation was used to isolate peripheral blood mononuclear cells from blood. The CDR3 starts with the cysteine, ends with the phenylalanine, and has 16 residues. The nucleotide record is missing. CDR1 and CDR2, per the germline V gene, are MNHEY and SVGEGT. The sequence is built from TRBV6-2 or TRBV6-3 and TRBJ2-3. The sample comprised blood T cells: a sorted CD56 or NKG2C T cell subset, CD4+ or CD8+ T cells, or bulk PBMC T cells (not recorded which). The sequence was obtained from a woman between 18 and 70 years old in good health. CDR3 region: CASSYAVALGTDTQYF.